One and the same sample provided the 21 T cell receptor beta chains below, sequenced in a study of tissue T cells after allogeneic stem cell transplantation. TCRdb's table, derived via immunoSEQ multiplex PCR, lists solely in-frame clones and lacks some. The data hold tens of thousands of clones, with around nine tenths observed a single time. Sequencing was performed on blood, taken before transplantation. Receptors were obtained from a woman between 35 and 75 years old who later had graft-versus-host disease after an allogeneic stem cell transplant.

Here the CDR3 reads CASSEAGSSYNEQFF. DNA for the CDR3: TGTGCCAGCAGTGAGGCGGGGAGCTCCTACAATGAGCAGTTCTTC. The V call is TRBV28, the J call TRBJ2-1; the D gene is possibly TRBD2 (6 bases). CDR1 MDHEN and CDR2 SYDVKM come from the germline V gene. The CDR3 consists of 15 residues. V lost 5 bases and J 0 bases, leaving 11 bases between the germline ends.

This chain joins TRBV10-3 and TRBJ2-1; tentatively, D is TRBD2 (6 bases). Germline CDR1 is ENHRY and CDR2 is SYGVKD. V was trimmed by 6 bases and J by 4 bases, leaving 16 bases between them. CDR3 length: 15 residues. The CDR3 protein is CAIRSEGLVYNEQFF. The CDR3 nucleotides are TGTGCCATCAGATCCGAGGGACTTGTGTACAATGAGCAGTTCTTC.

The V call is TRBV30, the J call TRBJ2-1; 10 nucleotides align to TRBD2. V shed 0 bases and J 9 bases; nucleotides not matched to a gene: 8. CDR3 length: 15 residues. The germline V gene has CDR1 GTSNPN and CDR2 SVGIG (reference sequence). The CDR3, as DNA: TGTGCCTGGAGTGTACAGTCTAGCGGGAGAAGTGAGCAGTTCTTC. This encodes CAWSVQSSGRSEQFF.

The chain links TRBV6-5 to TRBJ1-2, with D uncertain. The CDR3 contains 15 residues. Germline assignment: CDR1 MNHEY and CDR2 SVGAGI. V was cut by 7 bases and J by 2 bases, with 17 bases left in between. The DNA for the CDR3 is TGTGCCAGCAATCAAGGACCTGGACTAAACTATGGCTACACCTTC. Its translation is CASNQGPGLNYGYTF.

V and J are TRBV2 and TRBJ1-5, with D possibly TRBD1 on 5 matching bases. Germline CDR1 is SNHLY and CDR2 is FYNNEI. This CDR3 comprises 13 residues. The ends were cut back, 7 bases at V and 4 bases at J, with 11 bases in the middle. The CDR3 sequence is CASTGEVNQPQHF. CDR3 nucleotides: TGTGCCAGCACGGGGGAGGTTAATCAGCCCCAGCATTTT.

CDR3 region: CASSLSETGAYEQYF. The CDR3 nucleotides are TGTGCCAGCAGCTTGTCCGAGACAGGTGCATACGAGCAGTACTTC. This chain connects TRBV11-2 to TRBJ2-7; D possibly corresponds to TRBD1 (6 bases). This CDR3 contains 15 residues. Germline V CDR1 and CDR2: SGHAT, FQNNGV. V shed 3 bases and J shed 4 bases, with 16 bases lying between them.

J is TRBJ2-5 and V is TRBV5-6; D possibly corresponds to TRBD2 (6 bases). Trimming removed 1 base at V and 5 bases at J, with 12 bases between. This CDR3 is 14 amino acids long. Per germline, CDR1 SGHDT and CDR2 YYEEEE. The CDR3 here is CASSLPGVRETQYF. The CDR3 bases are TGTGCCAGCAGCTTGCCGGGAGTGCGGGAGACCCAGTACTTC.

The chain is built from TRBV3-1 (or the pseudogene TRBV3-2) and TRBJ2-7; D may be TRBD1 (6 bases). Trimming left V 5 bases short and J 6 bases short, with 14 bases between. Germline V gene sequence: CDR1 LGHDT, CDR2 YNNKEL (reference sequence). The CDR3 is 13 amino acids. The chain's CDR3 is CASSVTGSGEQYF. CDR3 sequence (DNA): TGTGCCAGCAGCGTAACAGGGTCTGGCGAGCAGTACTTC.

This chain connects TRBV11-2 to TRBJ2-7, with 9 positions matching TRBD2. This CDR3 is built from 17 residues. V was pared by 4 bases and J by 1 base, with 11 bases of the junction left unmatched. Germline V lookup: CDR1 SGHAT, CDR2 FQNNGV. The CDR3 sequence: CASSSGKWLAGSYEQYF. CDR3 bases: TGTGCCAGCAGCTCGGGAAAGTGGCTAGCGGGATCCTACGAGCAGTACTTC.

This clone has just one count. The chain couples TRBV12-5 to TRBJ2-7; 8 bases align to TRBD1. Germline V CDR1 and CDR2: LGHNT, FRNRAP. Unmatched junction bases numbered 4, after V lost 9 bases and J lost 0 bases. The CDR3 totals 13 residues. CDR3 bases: TGTGCTAGCGCTCAGGGGGCCTCCTACGAGCAGTACTTC. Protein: CASAQGASYEQYF.

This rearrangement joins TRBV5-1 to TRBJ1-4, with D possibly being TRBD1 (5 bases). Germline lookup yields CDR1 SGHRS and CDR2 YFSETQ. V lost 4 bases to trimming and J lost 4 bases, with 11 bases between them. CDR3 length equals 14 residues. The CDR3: CASSRDPNNEKLFF. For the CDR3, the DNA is TGCGCCAGCAGCCGGGACCCAAATAATGAAAAACTGTTTTTT. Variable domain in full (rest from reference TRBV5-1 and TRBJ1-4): KAGVTQTPRYLIKTRGQQVTLSCSPISGHRSVSWYQQTPGQGLQFLFEYFSETQRNKGNFPGRFSGRQFSNSRSEMNVSTLELGDSALYLCASSRDPNNEKLFFGSGTQLSVL.

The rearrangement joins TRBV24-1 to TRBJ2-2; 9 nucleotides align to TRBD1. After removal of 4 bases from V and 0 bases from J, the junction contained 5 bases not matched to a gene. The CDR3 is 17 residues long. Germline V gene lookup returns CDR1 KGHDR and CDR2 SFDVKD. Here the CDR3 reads CATSDRGTGTNTGELFF. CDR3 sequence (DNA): TGTGCCACCAGTGACCGCGGGACAGGGACGAACACCGGGGAGCTGTTTTTT.

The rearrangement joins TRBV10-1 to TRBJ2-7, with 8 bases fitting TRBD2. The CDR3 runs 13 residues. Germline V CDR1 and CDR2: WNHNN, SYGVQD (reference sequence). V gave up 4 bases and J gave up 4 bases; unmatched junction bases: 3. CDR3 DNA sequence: TGCGCCAGCAGTGCGGCGGGAGGTTACGAGCAGTACTTC. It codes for CASSAAGGYEQYF.

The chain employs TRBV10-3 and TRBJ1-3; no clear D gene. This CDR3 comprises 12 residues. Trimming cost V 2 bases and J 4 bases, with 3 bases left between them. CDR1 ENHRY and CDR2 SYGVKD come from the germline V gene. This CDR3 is CAISEEGNTIYF. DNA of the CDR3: TGTGCCATCAGTGAGGAAGGAAACACCATATATTTT.

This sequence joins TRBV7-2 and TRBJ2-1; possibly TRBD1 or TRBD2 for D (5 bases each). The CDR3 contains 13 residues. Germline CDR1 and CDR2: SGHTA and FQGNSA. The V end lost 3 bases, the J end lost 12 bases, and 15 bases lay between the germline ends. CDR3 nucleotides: TGTGCCAGCAGCTTGAGGGACCGAGATGGGCAGTTCTTC. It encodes CASSLRDRDGQFF. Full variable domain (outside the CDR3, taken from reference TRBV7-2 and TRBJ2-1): GAGVSQSPSNKVTEKGKDVELRCDPISGHTALYWYRQSLGQGLEFLIYFQGNSAPDKSGLPSDRFSAERTGGSVSTLTIQRTQQEDSAVYLCASSLRDRDGQFFGPGTRLTVL.

CDR3 in amino acids: CALFGKSNQPQHF. In nucleotides, the CDR3 is TGTGCCTTGTTTGGTAAAAGCAATCAGCCCCAGCATTTT. The V gene is TRBV7-2, the J gene TRBJ1-5; D gene unclear. Germline-derived CDR1 and CDR2 are SGHTA and FQGNSA. The CDR3 covers 13 residues. Trimming took off 11 bases at V and 1 base at J, with 12 bases between the two ends.

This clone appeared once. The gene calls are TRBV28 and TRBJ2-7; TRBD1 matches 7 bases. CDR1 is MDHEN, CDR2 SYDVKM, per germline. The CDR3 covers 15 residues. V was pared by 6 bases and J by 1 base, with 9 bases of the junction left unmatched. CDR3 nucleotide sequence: TGTGCCAGCAGACTTGACAGGGTGGGGTCCTACGAGCAGTACTTC. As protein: CASRLDRVGSYEQYF.

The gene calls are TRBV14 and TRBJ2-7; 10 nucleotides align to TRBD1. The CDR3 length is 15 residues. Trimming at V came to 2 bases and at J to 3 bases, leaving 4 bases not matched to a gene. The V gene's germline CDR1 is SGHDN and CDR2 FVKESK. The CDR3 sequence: CASSQTGTGVYEQYF. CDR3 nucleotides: TGTGCCAGCAGCCAAACCGGGACAGGGGTCTACGAGCAGTACTTC. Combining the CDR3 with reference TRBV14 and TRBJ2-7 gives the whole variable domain EAGVTQFPSHSVIEKGQTVTLRCDPISGHDNLYWYRRVMGKEIKFLLHFVKESKQDESGMPNNRFLAERTGGTYSTLKVQPAELEDSGVYFCASSQTGTGVYEQYFGPGTRLTVT.

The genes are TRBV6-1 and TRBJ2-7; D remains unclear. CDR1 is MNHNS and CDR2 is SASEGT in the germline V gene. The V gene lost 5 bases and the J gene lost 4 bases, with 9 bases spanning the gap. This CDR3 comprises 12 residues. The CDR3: CASSLIRYEQYF. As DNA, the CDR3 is TGTGCCAGCAGTCTAATACGATACGAGCAGTACTTC.

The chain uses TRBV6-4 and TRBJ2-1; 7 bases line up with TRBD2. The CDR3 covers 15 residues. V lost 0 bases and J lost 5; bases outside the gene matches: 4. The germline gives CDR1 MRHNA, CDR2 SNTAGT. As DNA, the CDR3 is TGTGCCAGCAGTGACTCGGGGCGGGAGAACAATGAGCAGTTCTTC. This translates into CASSDSGRENNEQFF.

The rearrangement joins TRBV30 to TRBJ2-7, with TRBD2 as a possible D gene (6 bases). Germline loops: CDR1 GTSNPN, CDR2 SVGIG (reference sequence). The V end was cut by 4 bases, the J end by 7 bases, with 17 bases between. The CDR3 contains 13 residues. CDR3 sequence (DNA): TGTGCCTGGACGGCGGGACCTCCCTGGGAGCAGTACTTC. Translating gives CAWTAGPPWEQYF.